Following are 2 T cell receptor beta chains from one sample sequenced in a study of cytomegalovirus exposure and HLA in healthy donors. The primer mix had 60 Vbeta and 13 Jbeta primers. Profiled with immunoSEQ multiplex PCR; TCRdb holds only in-frame clones, not every one. This sample has 150,000 to 200,000 clones; nearly 80% occur once, and the top ten carry 4.5% to 7.5%. Sample: PBMCs. These receptors all come from a woman in her 30s in good health and CMV-seropositive.

The chain employs TRBV9 and TRBJ1-2; perhaps TRBD1 as D (6 bases). Germline-derived CDR1 and CDR2 are SGDLS and YYNGEE. V lost 3 bases to trimming and J lost 5 bases, with 20 bases between them. The CDR3 spans 16 residues. CDR3: CASSATPGAQGYGYTF. DNA for the CDR3: TGTGCCAGCAGCGCAACGCCAGGGGCGCAGGGGTATGGCTACACCTTC.

A few counts support this clone. The chain couples TRBV6-6 to TRBJ1-5; 8 positions match TRBD1. The J segment lost 5 bases and the V segment lost 8 bases, leaving 11 bases of the junction unmatched. The CDR3 spans 15 residues. Germline CDR1 reads MNHNY; CDR2 reads SVGAGI (reference sequence). CDR3: CASFGQTGEYQPQHF. In DNA, the CDR3 is TGTGCCAGCTTTGGCCAGACAGGGGAGTATCAGCCCCAGCATTTT.